This TCR beta chain was profiled in a study of T cells in Graves' hyperthyroidism and ophthalmopathy. Study-wide background: Initial diagnosis, before any treatment, was when peripheral blood was collected.

General observations from the study: Model-based prediction identified ophthalmopathy a median about 6 months prior to its onset. Blood samples included most of the expanded thyroid clonotypes exceeding 0.001.

Amplification targeted TCR beta CDR3 regions from RNA transcripts. A first-round RT-PCR of the TCR CDR3 used the HTBI primer set. TCRdb re-called the multiplex PCR reads with MiXCR, one entry per CDR3 protein. The sample lists around 350,000 distinct CDR3 sequences, approximately 14% occurring once. This clonotype was found many times. Its target is unknown. The CDR3 runs to 15 residues. Germline trimming cut 1 base from V and 5 bases from J; bases unmatched to any gene: 4. Germline-derived CDR1 and CDR2 are SGHRS and YFSETQ. The V call is TRBV5-1, the J call TRBJ2-3, with 10 bases aligning to TRBD2. This receptor was identified in a woman aged 18-29 years with Graves' hyperthyroidism that later progressed to Graves' ophthalmopathy. The sequencing sample was made of blood. CDR3 DNA: TGCGCCAGCAGCTTGAGCGGGAGGGCCATAGATACGCAGTATTTT. Translated, it gives CASSLSGRAIDTQYF.